The rows below give T cell receptor beta chains drawn from one sample of a study of blood T cells in healthy people across ages. TCRdb processed the 5' RACE reads anew with MiXCR; each CDR3 protein has one entry. The profile shows about 1.8 million distinct CDR3 sequences, 49% of them singletons. Sample: blood. These receptors were taken from a woman aged 40 to 49 in good health. Each CDR3 is given with its conserved first and last residue. Each record gives: D gene, V gene, J gene, clone size, CDR3 protein, CDR3 DNA. A D gene is named only where the DNA matches it firmly. Clone size is not always given. Where it is, it says once, few, many or a class for expanded clones.

d_gene: .
v_gene: TRBV7-9
j_gene: TRBJ2-3
abundance: .
CDR3aa: CASSFILGSTDTQYF
CDR3nt: TGTGCCAGCAGCTTCATCTTGGGGTCAACAGATACGCAGTATTTT

d_gene: TRBD2
v_gene: TRBV9
j_gene: TRBJ2-3
abundance: .
CDR3aa: CASSPRLAGGLNTQYF
CDR3nt: TGTGCCAGCAGCCCCCGACTAGCGGGGGGGCTGAATACGCAGTATTTT

d_gene: .
v_gene: TRBV20-1
j_gene: TRBJ1-4
abundance: .
CDR3aa: CSAGEFQTGEKLFF
CDR3nt: TGCAGTGCTGGAGAGTTCCAGACGGGTGAAAAACTGTTTTTT

d_gene: .
v_gene: TRBV12-3/TRBV12-4
j_gene: TRBJ2-5
abundance: few
CDR3aa: CASRPNEGVRETQYF
CDR3nt: TGTGCCAGCAGACCCAACGAGGGAGTGCGGGAGACCCAGTACTTC

d_gene: .
v_gene: TRBV18
j_gene: TRBJ2-1
abundance: .
CDR3aa: CASSLMGRSDPYNEQFF
CDR3nt: TGTGCCAGCTCACTCATGGGCCGCTCGGACCCTTACAATGAGCAGTTCTTC

d_gene: TRBD2
v_gene: TRBV6-5
j_gene: TRBJ2-5
abundance: few
CDR3aa: CASTAGGALGEETQYF
CDR3nt: TGTGCCAGCACGGCCGGGGGGGCCCTAGGTGAAGAGACCCAGTACTTC

d_gene: TRBD1
v_gene: TRBV4-3
j_gene: TRBJ2-4
abundance: .
CDR3aa: CASSREGQGADILYF
CDR3nt: TGCGCCAGCAGCCGCGAGGGACAGGGGGCCGACATTCTGTACTTC

d_gene: .
v_gene: TRBV4-2
j_gene: TRBJ2-3
abundance: .
CDR3aa: CASSQILGGGGTDTQYF
CDR3nt: TGTGCCAGCAGCCAAATACTCGGAGGGGGAGGAACAGATACGCAGTATTTT

d_gene: .
v_gene: TRBV11-2
j_gene: TRBJ2-5
abundance: .
CDR3aa: CASSPARRWETQYF
CDR3nt: TGTGCCAGCAGCCCAGCGAGGCGCTGGGAGACCCAGTACTTC

d_gene: TRBD1
v_gene: TRBV29-1
j_gene: TRBJ2-5
abundance: .
CDR3aa: CSVEERTGLVETQYF
CDR3nt: TGCAGCGTTGAGGAAAGGACAGGCCTGGTGGAGACCCAGTACTTC

d_gene: TRBD1
v_gene: TRBV7-9
j_gene: TRBJ2-1
abundance: few
CDR3aa: CASSTSGQGLMNEQFF
CDR3nt: TGTGCCAGCAGCACGTCCGGACAGGGGTTAATGAATGAGCAGTTCTTC

d_gene: TRBD1
v_gene: TRBV20-1
j_gene: TRBJ2-6
abundance: .
CDR3aa: CSARDWGTGGSSGANVLTF
CDR3nt: TGCAGTGCTAGAGATTGGGGGACAGGGGGTAGCTCTGGGGCCAACGTCCTGACTTTC

d_gene: TRBD1
v_gene: TRBV7-2
j_gene: TRBJ2-7
abundance: .
CDR3aa: CASSSGQGLEQYF
CDR3nt: TGTGCCAGCAGCTCGGGACAGGGACTCGAGCAGTACTTC

d_gene: TRBD1
v_gene: TRBV10-3
j_gene: TRBJ1-2
abundance: .
CDR3aa: CAITLSGTGRDGYTF
CDR3nt: TGTGCCATCACACTGAGCGGGACAGGGAGGGATGGCTACACCTTC

d_gene: .
v_gene: TRBV6-6
j_gene: TRBJ2-5
abundance: few
CDR3aa: CASRNGQNQETQYF
CDR3nt: TGTGCCAGCAGAAATGGACAGAACCAAGAGACCCAGTACTTC

d_gene: .
v_gene: TRBV20-1
j_gene: TRBJ2-7
abundance: few
CDR3aa: CSAVDSAATYEQYF
CDR3nt: TGCAGTGCCGTAGATTCTGCCGCTACCTACGAGCAGTACTTC

d_gene: TRBD2
v_gene: TRBV10-2
j_gene: TRBJ2-1
abundance: .
CDR3aa: CASSENGGAQEQFF
CDR3nt: TGCGCCAGCAGTGAAAACGGGGGGGCCCAGGAGCAGTTCTTC

d_gene: TRBD2
v_gene: TRBV18
j_gene: TRBJ2-3
abundance: .
CDR3aa: CASSHRTSESTDTQYF
CDR3nt: TGTGCCAGCTCACACAGGACTAGCGAGAGCACAGATACGCAGTATTTT

d_gene: .
v_gene: TRBV11-2
j_gene: TRBJ2-4
abundance: .
CDR3aa: CASTYLSGSNIQYF
CDR3nt: TGTGCCAGCACCTACCTCTCGGGCAGCAACATTCAGTACTTC

d_gene: TRBD1
v_gene: TRBV20-1
j_gene: TRBJ1-2
abundance: .
CDR3aa: CSARVSDRFPYGYTF
CDR3nt: TGCAGTGCTAGAGTTTCGGACAGGTTCCCCTATGGCTACACCTTC

d_gene: .
v_gene: TRBV18
j_gene: TRBJ2-5
abundance: .
CDR3aa: CASSPPTPGTETQYF
CDR3nt: TGTGCCAGCTCACCACCGACACCGGGGACGGAGACCCAGTACTTC

d_gene: .
v_gene: TRBV29-1
j_gene: TRBJ2-1
abundance: few
CDR3aa: CSVQQANNEQFF
CDR3nt: TGCAGCGTTCAACAGGCGAACAATGAGCAGTTCTTC

d_gene: TRBD1
v_gene: TRBV10-2
j_gene: TRBJ2-1
abundance: .
CDR3aa: CASSPTGEIYNEQFF
CDR3nt: TGCGCCAGCAGTCCGACAGGGGAAATCTACAATGAGCAGTTCTTC

d_gene: .
v_gene: TRBV20-1
j_gene: TRBJ2-4
abundance: many
CDR3aa: CSAREGSLNIQYF
CDR3nt: TGCAGTGCTAGGGAGGGCAGTCTAAACATTCAGTACTTC

d_gene: .
v_gene: TRBV6-1
j_gene: TRBJ2-1
abundance: .
CDR3aa: CASRRGWTGENEQFF
CDR3nt: TGTGCCAGCAGGAGAGGGTGGACTGGGGAAAATGAGCAGTTCTTC

d_gene: TRBD2
v_gene: TRBV20-1
j_gene: TRBJ2-4
abundance: few
CDR3aa: CSAELAGINIQYF
CDR3nt: TGCAGTGCCGAGCTAGCGGGGATAAACATTCAGTACTTC

d_gene: .
v_gene: TRBV6-5
j_gene: TRBJ2-1
abundance: .
CDR3aa: CASSSTTWGRTGNYNEQFF
CDR3nt: TGTGCCAGCAGTTCCACAACCTGGGGCCGTACTGGGAACTACAATGAGCAGTTCTTC

d_gene: .
v_gene: TRBV28
j_gene: TRBJ2-7
abundance: few
CDR3aa: CASIRQASYEQYF
CDR3nt: TGTGCCAGCATTAGGCAGGCCTCCTACGAGCAGTACTTC

d_gene: .
v_gene: TRBV20-1
j_gene: TRBJ1-2
abundance: few
CDR3aa: CSARGERIGYTF
CDR3nt: TGCAGTGCTAGGGGCGAGAGGATTGGCTACACCTTC

d_gene: TRBD1
v_gene: TRBV7-9
j_gene: TRBJ1-4
abundance: .
CDR3aa: CASSPATGGGEKLFF
CDR3nt: TGTGCCAGCAGCCCGGCGACAGGGGGAGGTGAAAAACTGTTTTTT

d_gene: TRBD1
v_gene: TRBV7-9
j_gene: TRBJ1-2
abundance: .
CDR3aa: CASSPTEDRRLDYGYTF
CDR3nt: TGTGCCAGCAGCCCGACAGAGGACAGGCGCCTAGACTATGGCTACACCTTC

d_gene: TRBD1
v_gene: TRBV4-2
j_gene: TRBJ1-6
abundance: .
CDR3aa: CASSQDETGVNSPLHF
CDR3nt: TGTGCCAGCAGCCAAGATGAGACAGGGGTCAATTCACCCCTCCACTTT

d_gene: .
v_gene: TRBV5-5
j_gene: TRBJ1-2
abundance: once
CDR3aa: CASSLALGNTGFVNYGYTF
CDR3nt: TGTGCCAGCAGCTTGGCTTTGGGGAATACAGGATTCGTTAACTATGGCTACACCTTC

d_gene: .
v_gene: TRBV7-6
j_gene: TRBJ2-3
abundance: .
CDR3aa: CASSFPVYTDTQYF
CDR3nt: TGTGCCAGCAGCTTCCCCGTCTACACAGATACGCAGTATTTT

d_gene: .
v_gene: TRBV4-2
j_gene: TRBJ2-3
abundance: few
CDR3aa: CASSPTGEGTDTQYF
CDR3nt: TGTGCCAGCAGCCCGACGGGGGAAGGCACAGATACGCAGTATTTT

d_gene: .
v_gene: TRBV20-1
j_gene: TRBJ2-5
abundance: few
CDR3aa: CSARVGLTKYQETQYF
CDR3nt: TGCAGTGCTAGAGTTGGGCTTACAAAGTACCAAGAGACCCAGTACTTC

d_gene: .
v_gene: TRBV4-3
j_gene: TRBJ2-7
abundance: .
CDR3aa: CASSPALGSSYNEQYF
CDR3nt: TGCGCCAGCAGCCCGGCCTTAGGGTCTTCCTACAATGAGCAGTACTTC

d_gene: .
v_gene: TRBV5-1
j_gene: TRBJ2-7
abundance: .
CDR3aa: CASSLDRIFYEQYF
CDR3nt: TGCGCCAGCAGCTTGGACAGGATCTTCTACGAGCAGTACTTC

d_gene: .
v_gene: TRBV28
j_gene: TRBJ1-5
abundance: .
CDR3aa: CASSFPGTSNQPQHF
CDR3nt: TGTGCCAGCAGTTTCCCGGGAACGAGCAATCAGCCCCAGCATTTT

d_gene: TRBD2
v_gene: TRBV20-1
j_gene: TRBJ2-3
abundance: few
CDR3aa: CSARGGRGAPTDTQYF
CDR3nt: TGCAGTGCTAGAGGGGGGCGGGGGGCGCCCACAGATACGCAGTATTTT

d_gene: .
v_gene: TRBV2
j_gene: TRBJ1-5
abundance: .
CDR3aa: CASSEQGQGLQPQHF
CDR3nt: TGTGCCAGCAGTGAACAGGGGCAGGGGCTTCAGCCCCAGCATTTT